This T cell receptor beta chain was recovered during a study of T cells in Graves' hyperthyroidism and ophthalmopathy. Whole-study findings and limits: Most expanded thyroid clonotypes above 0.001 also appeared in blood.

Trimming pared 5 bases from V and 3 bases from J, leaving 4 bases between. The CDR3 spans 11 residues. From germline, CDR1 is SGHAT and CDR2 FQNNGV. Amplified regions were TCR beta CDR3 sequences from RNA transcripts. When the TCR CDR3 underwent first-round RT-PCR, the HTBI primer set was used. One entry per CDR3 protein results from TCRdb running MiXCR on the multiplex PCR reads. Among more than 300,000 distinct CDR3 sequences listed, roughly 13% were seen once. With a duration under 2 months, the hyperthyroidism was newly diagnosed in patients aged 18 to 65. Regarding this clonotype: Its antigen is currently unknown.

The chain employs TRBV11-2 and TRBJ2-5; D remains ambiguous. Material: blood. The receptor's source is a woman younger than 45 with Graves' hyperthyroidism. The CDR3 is CASSMKETQYF. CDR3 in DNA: TGTGCCAGCAGCATGAAAGAGACCCAGTACTTC.